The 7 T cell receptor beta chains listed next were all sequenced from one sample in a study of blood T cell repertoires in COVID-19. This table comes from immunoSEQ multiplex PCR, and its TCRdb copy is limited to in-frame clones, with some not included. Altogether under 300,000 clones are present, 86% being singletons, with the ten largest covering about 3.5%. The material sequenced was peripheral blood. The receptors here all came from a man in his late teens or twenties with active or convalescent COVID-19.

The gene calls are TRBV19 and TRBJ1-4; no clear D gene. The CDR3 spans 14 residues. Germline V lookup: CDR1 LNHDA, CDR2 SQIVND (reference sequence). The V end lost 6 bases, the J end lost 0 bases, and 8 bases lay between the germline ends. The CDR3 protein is CASRNYATNEKLFF. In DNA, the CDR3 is TGTGCCAGTAGGAACTATGCAACTAATGAAAAACTGTTTTTT.

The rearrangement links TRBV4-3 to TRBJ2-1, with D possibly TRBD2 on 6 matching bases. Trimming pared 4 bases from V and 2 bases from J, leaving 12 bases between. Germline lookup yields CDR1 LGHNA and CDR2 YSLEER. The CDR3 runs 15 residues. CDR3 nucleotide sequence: TGCGCCAGCAGCCCAAGGGACTGGCCCTACAATGAGCAGTTCTTC. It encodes CASSPRDWPYNEQFF.

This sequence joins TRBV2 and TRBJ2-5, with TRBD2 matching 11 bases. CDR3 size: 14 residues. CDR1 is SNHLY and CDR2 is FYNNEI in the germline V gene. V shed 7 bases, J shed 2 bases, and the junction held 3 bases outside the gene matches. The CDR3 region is CASKASGGQETQYF. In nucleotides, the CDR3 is TGTGCCAGCAAGGCTAGCGGGGGGCAAGAGACCCAGTACTTC. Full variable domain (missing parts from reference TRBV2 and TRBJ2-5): EPEVTQTPSHQVTQMGQEVILRCVPISNHLYFYWYRQILGQKVEFLVSFYNNEISEKSEIFDDQFSVERPDGSNFTLKIRSTKLEDSAMYFCASKASGGQETQYFGPGTRLLVL.

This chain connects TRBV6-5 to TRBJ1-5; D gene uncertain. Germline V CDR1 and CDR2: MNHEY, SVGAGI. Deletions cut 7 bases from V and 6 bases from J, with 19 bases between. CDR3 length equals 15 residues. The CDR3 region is CASTSGEAIIQPQHF. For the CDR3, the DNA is TGTGCCAGCACCTCCGGGGAGGCGATTATTCAGCCCCAGCATTTT.

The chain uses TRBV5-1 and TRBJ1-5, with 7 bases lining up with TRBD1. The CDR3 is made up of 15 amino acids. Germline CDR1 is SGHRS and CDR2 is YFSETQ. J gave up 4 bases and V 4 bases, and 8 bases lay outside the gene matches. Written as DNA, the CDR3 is TGCGCCAGCAGCCCCGGCAGGGGGAAGAATCAGCCCCAGCATTTT. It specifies CASSPGRGKNQPQHF.

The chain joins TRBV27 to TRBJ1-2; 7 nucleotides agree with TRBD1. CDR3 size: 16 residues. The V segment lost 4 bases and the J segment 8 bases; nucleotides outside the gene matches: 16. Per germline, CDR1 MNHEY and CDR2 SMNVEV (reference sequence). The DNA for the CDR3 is TGTGCCAGCAGTTCCTCCGTGGGCAGGGGGTCCCAAGGCTACACCTTC. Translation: CASSSSVGRGSQGYTF.

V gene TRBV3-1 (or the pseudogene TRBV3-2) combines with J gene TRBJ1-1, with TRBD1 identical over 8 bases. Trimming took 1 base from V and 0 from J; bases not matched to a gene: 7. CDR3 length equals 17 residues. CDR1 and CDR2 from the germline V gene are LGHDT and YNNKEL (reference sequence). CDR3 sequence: CASSQGTRGPVNTEAFF. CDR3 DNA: TGTGCCAGCAGCCAAGGGACCAGGGGGCCGGTGAACACTGAAGCTTTCTTT.